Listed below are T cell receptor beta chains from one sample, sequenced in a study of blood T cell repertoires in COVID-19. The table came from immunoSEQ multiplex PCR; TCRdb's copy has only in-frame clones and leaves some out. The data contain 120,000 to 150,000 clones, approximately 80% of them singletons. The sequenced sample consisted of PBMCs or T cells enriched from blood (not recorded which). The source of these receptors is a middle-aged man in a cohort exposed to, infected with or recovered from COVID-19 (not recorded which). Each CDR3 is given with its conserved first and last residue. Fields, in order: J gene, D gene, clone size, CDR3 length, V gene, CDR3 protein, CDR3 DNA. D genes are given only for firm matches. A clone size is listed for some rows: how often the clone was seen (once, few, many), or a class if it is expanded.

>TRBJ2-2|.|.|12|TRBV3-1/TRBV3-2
CASSPVTGELFF
TGTGCCAGCAGCCCCGTAACCGGGGAGCTGTTTTTT
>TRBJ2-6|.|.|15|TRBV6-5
CASRDQGTGANVLTF
TGTGCCAGCAGGGACCAGGGTACTGGGGCCAACGTCCTGACTTTC
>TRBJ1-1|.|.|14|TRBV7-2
CASSPWGGNTEAFF
TGTGCCAGCAGCCCATGGGGGGGGAACACTGAAGCTTTCTTT
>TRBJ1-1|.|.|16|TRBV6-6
CASSYPSGGRNTEAFF
TGTGCCAGCAGTTACCCTTCGGGAGGTAGGAACACTGAAGCTTTCTTT
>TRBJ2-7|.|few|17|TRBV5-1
CASSLVSGGNRGYEQYF
TGCGCCAGCAGCTTGGTTTCGGGGGGCAATCGCGGCTACGAGCAGTACTTC
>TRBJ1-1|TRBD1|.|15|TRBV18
CASSRIQGAETEAFF
TGTGCCAGCTCGCGCATACAGGGGGCAGAGACTGAAGCTTTCTTT
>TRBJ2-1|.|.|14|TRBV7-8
CASSLIAQGGEQFF
TGTGCCAGCAGCTTAATCGCCCAGGGAGGTGAGCAGTTCTTC
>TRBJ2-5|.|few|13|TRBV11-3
CASSAGQKETQYF
TGTGCCAGCAGCGCTGGACAGAAAGAGACCCAGTACTTC
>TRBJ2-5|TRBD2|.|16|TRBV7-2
CASSLTSGGFQETQYF
TGTGCCAGCAGCCTGACTAGCGGGGGGTTCCAAGAGACCCAGTACTTC
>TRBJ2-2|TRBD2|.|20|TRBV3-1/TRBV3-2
CASSPTPGTSGGLNTGELFF
TGTGCCAGCAGCCCAACCCCCGGGACTAGCGGGGGGCTTAACACCGGGGAGCTGTTTTTT
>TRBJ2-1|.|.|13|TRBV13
CASTQGSLGEQFF
TGTGCCAGCACCCAGGGCAGCCTGGGTGAGCAGTTCTTC
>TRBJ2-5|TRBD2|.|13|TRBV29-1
CSVSTSGKETQYF
TGCAGCGTGTCGACTAGCGGGAAAGAGACCCAGTACTTC
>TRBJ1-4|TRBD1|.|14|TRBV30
CAWSAQGQGGKLFF
TGTGCCTGGAGTGCCCAGGGACAGGGAGGTAAACTGTTTTTT
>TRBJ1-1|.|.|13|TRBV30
CAWTVQGGTEAFF
TGTGCCTGGACCGTACAGGGTGGCACTGAAGCTTTCTTT
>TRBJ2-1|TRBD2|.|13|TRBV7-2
CASSLGGRGEQFF
TGTGCCAGCAGCTTAGGGGGGAGGGGAGAGCAGTTCTTC
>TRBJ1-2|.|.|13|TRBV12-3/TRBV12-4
CASSSQGGYGYTF
TGTGCCAGCAGCTCCCAGGGTGGCTATGGCTACACCTTC
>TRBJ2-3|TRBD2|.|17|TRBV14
CASSQPRWTSERDTQYF
TGTGCCAGCAGCCAACCCCGCTGGACTAGCGAGAGAGATACGCAGTATTTT
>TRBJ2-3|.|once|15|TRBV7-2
CASSLDRTVTDTQYF
TGTGCCAGCAGCTTAGATAGGACAGTCACAGATACGCAGTATTTT
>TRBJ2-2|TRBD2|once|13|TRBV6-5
CASSPGGAGELFF
TGTGCCAGCAGTCCCGGGGGGGCCGGGGAGCTGTTTTTT
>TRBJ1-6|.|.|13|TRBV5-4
CASSLDRESPLHF
TGTGCCAGCAGCTTGGACAGAGAGTCACCCCTCCACTTT
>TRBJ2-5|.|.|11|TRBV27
CASSSSETQYF
TGTGCCAGCAGTTCGTCAGAGACCCAGTACTTC
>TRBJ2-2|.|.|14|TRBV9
CASSPGLNTGELFF
TGTGCCAGCAGCCCTGGACTGAACACCGGGGAGCTGTTTTTT
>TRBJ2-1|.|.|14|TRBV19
CASSIGGMGNEQFF
TGTGCCAGTAGTATTGGAGGGATGGGCAATGAGCAGTTCTTC
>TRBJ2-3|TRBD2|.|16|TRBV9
CASSPIAGGLTDTQYF
TGTGCCAGCAGCCCCATAGCGGGGGGACTCACAGATACGCAGTATTTT
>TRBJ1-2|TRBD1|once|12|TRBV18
CASSKGQPGYTF
TGTGCCAGCTCAAAGGGACAGCCGGGCTACACCTTC
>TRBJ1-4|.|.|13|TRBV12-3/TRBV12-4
CASRQDLSEKLFF
TGTGCCAGTCGACAGGATCTAAGTGAAAAACTGTTTTTT
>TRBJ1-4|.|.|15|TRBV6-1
CASSEGYATNEKLFF
TGTGCCAGCAGTGAAGGCTATGCAACTAATGAAAAACTGTTTTTT
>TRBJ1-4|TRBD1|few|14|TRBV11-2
CASSLGQGGEKLFF
TGTGCCAGCAGCTTAGGACAGGGAGGTGAAAAACTGTTTTTT
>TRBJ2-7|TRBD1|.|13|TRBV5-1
CASSAGTVYEQYF
TGCGCCAGCAGCGCCGGGACAGTCTACGAGCAGTACTTC
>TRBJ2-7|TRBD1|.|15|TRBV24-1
CATSDITGGKYEQYF
TGTGCCACCAGTGATATAACAGGGGGGAAGTACGAGCAGTACTTC
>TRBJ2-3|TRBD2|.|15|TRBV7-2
CASSLGRGGTDTQYF
TGTGCCAGCAGCTTAGGTCGGGGGGGAACAGATACGCAGTATTTT
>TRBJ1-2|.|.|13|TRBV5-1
CASSTQNAYGYTF
TGCGCCAGCAGCACACAGAACGCCTATGGCTACACCTTC
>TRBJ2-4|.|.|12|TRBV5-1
CASSLQGDIQYF
TGCGCCAGCAGCTTACAGGGAGACATTCAGTACTTC
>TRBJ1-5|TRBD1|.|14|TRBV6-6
CASSYSQGAQPQHF
TGTGCCAGCAGTTACTCGCAGGGGGCTCAGCCCCAGCATTTT
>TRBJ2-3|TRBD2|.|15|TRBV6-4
CASSELAGSTDTQYF
TGTGCCAGCAGTGAATTAGCGGGTAGCACAGATACGCAGTATTTT
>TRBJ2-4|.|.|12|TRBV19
CASSMRGGIQYF
TGTGCCAGTAGTATGCGAGGGGGCATTCAGTACTTC
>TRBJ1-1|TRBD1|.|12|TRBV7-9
CASRQGQDEAFF
TGTGCCAGCAGACAAGGACAGGACGAAGCTTTCTTT
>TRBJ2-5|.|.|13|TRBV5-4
CASRRDSEETQYF
TGTGCCAGCAGGCGGGACTCCGAAGAGACCCAGTACTTC
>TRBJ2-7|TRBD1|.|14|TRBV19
CASSPRDRAYEQYF
TGTGCCAGTAGTCCCCGGGACAGGGCCTACGAGCAGTACTTC
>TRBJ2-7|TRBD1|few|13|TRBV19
CASSWDRGYEQYF
TGTGCCAGTAGTTGGGACAGGGGCTACGAGCAGTACTTC
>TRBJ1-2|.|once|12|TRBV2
CASSEGGRGYTF
TGTGCCAGCAGTGAGGGAGGGCGGGGCTACACCTTC